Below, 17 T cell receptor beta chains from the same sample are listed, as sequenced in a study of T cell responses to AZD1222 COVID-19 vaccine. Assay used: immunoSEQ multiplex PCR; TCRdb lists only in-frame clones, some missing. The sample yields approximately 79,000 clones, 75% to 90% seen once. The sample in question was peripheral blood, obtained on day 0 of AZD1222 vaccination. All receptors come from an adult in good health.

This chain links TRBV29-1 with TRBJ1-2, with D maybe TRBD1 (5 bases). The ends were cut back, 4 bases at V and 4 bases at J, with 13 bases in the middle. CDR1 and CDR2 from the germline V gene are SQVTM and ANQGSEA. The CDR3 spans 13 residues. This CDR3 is CSVVRAGPYGYTF. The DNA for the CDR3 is TGCAGCGTTGTCAGGGCGGGTCCCTATGGCTACACCTTC.

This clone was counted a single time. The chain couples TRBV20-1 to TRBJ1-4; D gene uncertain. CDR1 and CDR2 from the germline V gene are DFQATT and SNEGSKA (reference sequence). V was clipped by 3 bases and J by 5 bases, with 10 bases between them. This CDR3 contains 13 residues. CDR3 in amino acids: CSASSRRNEKLFF. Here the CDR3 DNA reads TGCAGTGCTAGTTCTCGCAGAAATGAAAAACTGTTTTTT.

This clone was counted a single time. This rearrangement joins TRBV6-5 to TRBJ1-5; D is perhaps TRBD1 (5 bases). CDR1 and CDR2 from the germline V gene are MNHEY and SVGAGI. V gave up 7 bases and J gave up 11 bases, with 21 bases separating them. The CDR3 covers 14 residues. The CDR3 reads CASISGGGGGSQHF. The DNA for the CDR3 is TGTGCCAGCATATCGGGCGGAGGCGGGGGGTCCCAGCATTTT.

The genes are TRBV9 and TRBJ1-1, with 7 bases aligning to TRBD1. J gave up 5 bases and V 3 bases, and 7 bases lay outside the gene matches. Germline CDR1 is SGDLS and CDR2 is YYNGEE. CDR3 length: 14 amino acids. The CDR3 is CASSEGRGRTEAFF. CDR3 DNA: TGTGCCAGCAGCGAGGGGAGGGGGCGAACTGAAGCTTTCTTT.

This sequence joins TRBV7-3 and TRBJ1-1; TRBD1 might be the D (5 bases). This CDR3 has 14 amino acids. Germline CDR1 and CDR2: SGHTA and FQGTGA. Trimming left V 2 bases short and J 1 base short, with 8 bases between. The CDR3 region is CASSLGGTNTEAFF. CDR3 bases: TGTGCCAGCAGCTTAGGGGGAACGAACACTGAAGCTTTCTTT.

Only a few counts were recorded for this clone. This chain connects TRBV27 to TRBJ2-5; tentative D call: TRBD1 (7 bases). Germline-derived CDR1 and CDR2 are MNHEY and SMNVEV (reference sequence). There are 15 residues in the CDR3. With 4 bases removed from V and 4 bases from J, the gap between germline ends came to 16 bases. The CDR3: CASSSPQGGGETQYF. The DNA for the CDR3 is TGTGCCAGCAGTTCACCTCAGGGGGGTGGAGAGACCCAGTACTTC.

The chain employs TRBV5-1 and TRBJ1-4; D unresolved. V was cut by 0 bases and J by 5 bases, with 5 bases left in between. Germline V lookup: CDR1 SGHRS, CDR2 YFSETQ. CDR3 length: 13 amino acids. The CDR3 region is CASSLGGNEKLFF. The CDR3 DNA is TGCGCCAGCAGCTTGGGAGGGAATGAAAAACTGTTTTTT.

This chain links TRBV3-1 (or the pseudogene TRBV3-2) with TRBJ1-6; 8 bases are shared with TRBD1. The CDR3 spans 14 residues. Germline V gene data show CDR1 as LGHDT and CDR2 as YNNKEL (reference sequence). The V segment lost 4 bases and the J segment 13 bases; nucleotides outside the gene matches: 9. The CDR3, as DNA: TGTGCCAGCAGCCCAGGACAGGGACTAGGGCCCCTCCACTTT. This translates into CASSPGQGLGPLHF.

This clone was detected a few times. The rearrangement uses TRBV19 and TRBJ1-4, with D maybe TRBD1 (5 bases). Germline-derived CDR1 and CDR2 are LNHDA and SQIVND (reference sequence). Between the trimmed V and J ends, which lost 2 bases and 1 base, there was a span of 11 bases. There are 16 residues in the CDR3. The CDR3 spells CASSIPAGGTNEKLFF. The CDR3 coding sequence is TGTGCCAGTAGTATACCCGCGGGGGGAACTAATGAAAAACTGTTTTTT.

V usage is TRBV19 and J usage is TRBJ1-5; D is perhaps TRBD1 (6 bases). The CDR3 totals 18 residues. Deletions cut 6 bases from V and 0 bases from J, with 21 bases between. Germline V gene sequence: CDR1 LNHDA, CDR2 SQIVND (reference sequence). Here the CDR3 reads CASSYNRARSDSNQPQHF. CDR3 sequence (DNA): TGTGCCAGTAGCTACAACAGGGCTCGATCGGATAGCAATCAGCCCCAGCATTTT.

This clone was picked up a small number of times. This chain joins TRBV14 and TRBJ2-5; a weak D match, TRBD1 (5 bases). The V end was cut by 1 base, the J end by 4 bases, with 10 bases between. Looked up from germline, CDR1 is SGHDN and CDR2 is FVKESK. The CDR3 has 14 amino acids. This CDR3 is CASSQGQWTETQYF. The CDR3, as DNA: TGTGCCAGCAGCCAAGGACAGTGGACAGAGACCCAGTACTTC.

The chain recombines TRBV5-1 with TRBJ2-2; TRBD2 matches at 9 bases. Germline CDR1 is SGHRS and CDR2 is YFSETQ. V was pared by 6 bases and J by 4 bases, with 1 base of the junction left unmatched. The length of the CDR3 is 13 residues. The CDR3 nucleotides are TGCGCCAGCACTAGCGGGATCACCGGGGAGCTGTTTTTT. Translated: CASTSGITGELFF.

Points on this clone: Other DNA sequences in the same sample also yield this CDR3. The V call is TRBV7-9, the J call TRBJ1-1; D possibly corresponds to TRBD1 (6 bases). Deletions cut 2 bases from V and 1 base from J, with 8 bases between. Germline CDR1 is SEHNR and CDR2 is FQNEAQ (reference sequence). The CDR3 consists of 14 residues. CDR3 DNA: TGTGCCAGCAGCTTACAGGGGCCGAACACTGAAGCTTTCTTT. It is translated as CASSLQGPNTEAFF. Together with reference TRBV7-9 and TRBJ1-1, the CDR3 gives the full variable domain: DTGVSQNPRHKITKRGQNVTFRCDPISEHNRLYWYRQTLGQGPEFLTYFQNEAQLEKSRLLSDRFSAERPKGSFSTLEIQRTEQGDSAMYLCASSLQGPNTEAFFGQGTRLTVV.

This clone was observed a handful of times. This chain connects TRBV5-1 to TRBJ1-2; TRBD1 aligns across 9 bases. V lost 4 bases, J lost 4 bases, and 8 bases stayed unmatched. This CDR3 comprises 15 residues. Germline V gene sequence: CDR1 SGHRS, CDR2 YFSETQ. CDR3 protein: CASSRGGDRVYGYTF. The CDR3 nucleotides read TGCGCCAGCAGCCGTGGTGGGGACAGGGTCTATGGCTACACCTTC.

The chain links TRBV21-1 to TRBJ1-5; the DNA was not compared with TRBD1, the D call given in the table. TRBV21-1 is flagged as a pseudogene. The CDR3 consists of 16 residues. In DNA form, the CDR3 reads TGTGCCAGCACCCCTATTGGGGGCAAGAGCAATCAGCCCCAGCATTTT. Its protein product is CASTPIGGKSNQPQHF.

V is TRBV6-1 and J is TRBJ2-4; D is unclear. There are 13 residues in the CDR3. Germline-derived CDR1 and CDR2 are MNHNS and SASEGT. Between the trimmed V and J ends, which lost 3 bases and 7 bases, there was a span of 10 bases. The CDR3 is CASSERQDNIQYF. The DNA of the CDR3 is TGTGCCAGCAGTGAGAGGCAGGACAACATTCAGTACTTC.

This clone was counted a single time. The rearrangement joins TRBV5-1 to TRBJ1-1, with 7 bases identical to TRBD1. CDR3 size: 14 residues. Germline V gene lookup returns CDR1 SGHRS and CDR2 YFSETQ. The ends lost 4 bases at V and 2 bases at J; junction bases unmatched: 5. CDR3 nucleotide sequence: TGCGCCAGCAGCGTAGGGGGCTTAAACACTGAAGCTTTCTTT. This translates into CASSVGGLNTEAFF.